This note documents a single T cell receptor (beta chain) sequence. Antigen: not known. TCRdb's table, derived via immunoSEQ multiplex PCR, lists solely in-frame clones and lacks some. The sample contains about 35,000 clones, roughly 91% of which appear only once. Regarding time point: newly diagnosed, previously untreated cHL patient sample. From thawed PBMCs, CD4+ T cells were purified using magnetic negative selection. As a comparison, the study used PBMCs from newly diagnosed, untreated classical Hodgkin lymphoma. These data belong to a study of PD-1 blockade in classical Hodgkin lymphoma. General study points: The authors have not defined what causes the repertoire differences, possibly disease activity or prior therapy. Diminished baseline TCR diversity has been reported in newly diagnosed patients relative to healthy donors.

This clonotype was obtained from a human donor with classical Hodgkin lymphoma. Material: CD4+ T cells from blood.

CDR3 in amino acids: CASNRQGDETQYF. The CDR3, as DNA: TGTGCCAGCAACCGACAGGGGGATGAGACCCAGTACTTC. The rearrangement uses TRBV2 and TRBJ2-5; TRBD1 matches 9 bases. CDR3 length equals 13 residues. The V and J ends lost 7 bases and 5 bases, in that order; junction bases with no gene match: 5. The germline V gene encodes CDR1 SNHLY and CDR2 FYNNEI.